This record covers a single TCR beta chain. The antigen is undetermined. Method: immunoSEQ multiplex PCR; TCRdb's copy keeps in-frame clones and lacks some. The sample shows more than 140,000 clones, approximately 89% of them seen only once. The sample is drawn from a study of T cell responses to AZD1222 COVID-19 vaccine. The study, taken as a whole, reports: Targets within unmutated variant regions were reportedly found for nearly half of spike-specific TCRs.

V lost 5 bases to trimming and J lost 7 bases, with 17 bases between them. Germline assignment: CDR1 KGHSH and CDR2 LQKENI. The CDR3 runs to 14 residues. The V and J genes are TRBV18 and TRBJ1-2, with D hard to call. The specimen comprised peripheral blood, sampled on day 0 of AZD1222 vaccination. This receptor was identified in an adult in good health. The CDR3 DNA is TGTGCCAGCTCAACGTTAGACGGCCAAGTTGGCTACACCTTC. Encoded protein: CASSTLDGQVGYTF.